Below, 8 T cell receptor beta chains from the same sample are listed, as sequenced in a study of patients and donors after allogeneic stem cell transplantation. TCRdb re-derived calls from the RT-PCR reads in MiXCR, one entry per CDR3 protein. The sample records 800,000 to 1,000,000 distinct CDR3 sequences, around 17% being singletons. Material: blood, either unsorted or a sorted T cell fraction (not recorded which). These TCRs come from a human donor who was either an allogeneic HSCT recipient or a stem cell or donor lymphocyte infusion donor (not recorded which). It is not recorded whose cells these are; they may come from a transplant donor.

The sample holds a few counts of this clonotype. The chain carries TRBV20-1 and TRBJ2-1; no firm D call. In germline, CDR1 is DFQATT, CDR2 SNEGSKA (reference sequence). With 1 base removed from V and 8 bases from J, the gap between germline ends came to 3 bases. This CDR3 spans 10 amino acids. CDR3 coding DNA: TGCAGTGCTAGAGTAGATGAGCAGTTCTTC. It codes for CSARVDEQFF.

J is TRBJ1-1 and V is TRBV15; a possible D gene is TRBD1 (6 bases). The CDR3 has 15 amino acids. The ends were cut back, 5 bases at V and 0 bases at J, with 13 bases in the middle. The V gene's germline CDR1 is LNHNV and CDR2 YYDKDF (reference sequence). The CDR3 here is CATSGGDKLNTEAFF. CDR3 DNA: TGTGCCACCAGCGGAGGGGACAAATTGAACACTGAAGCTTTCTTT.

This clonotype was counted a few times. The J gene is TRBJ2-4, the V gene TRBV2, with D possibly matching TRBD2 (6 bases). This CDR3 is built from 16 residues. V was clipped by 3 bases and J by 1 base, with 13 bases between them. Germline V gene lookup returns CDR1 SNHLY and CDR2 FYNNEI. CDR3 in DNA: TGTGCCAGCAGTGATGTGGGGGGAATCGCCAAAAACATTCAGTACTTC. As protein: CASSDVGGIAKNIQYF. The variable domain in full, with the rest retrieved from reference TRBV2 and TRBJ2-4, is EPEVTQTPSHQVTQMGQEVILRCVPISNHLYFYWYRQILGQKVEFLVSFYNNEISEKSEIFDDQFSVERPDGSNFTLKIRSTKLEDSAMYFCASSDVGGIAKNIQYFGAGTRLSVL.

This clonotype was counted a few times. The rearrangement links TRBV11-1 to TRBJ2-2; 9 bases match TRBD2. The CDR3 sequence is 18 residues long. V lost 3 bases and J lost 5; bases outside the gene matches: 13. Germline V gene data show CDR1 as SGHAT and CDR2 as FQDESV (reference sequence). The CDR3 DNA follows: TGTGCCAGCAGCTTCAATGTCCCGATAACTAGCGGGACCGGGGAGCTGTTTTTT. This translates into CASSFNVPITSGTGELFF.

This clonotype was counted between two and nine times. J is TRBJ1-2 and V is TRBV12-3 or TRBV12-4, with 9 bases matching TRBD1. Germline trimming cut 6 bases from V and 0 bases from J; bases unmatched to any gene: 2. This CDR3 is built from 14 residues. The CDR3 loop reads CASRRDRANYGYTF. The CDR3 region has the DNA TGTGCCAGCAGGCGGGACAGGGCTAACTATGGCTACACCTTC.

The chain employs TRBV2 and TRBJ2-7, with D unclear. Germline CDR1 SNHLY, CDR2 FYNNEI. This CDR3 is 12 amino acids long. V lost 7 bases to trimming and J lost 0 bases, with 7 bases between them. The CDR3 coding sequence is TGTGCCAGCAAGCCGGACTCCTACGAGCAGTACTTC. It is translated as CASKPDSYEQYF.

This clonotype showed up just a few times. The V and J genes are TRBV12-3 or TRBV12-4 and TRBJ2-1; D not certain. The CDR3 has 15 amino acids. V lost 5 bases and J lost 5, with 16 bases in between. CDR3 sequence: CASSTGRWSDNEQFF. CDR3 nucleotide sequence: TGTGCCAGCAGTACCGGACGCTGGAGTGACAATGAGCAGTTCTTC.

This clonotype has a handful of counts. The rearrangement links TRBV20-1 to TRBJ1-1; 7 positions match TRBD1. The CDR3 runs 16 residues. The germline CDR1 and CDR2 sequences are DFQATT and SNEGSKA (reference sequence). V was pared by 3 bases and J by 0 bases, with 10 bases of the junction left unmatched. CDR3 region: CSASGRGAKMNTEAFF. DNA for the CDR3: TGCAGTGCTAGCGGCAGGGGGGCTAAAATGAACACTGAAGCTTTCTTT.